This T cell receptor (beta chain) comes out of a study of human T cells and chemical hapten exposure. Study results and caveats: Compared to controls, expanded TCRs made significantly more large clusters of similar CDR3s.

The table lists this clonotype with a few counts. Its antigen is unknown. As to time point: patch test 3, about 24 weeks after DPC sensitization. Treatment reported: therapeutic diphenylcyclopropenone sensitization with weekly scalp DPC. Germline CDR1 reads SGHKS; CDR2 reads YYEKEE (reference sequence). V lost 4 bases, J lost 2 bases, and 13 bases lay in between. The CDR3 covers 14 residues. Each CDR3 protein is one row after TCRdb ran MiXCR on the RACE reads. Here the sample spans 55,000 to 75,000 distinct CDR3 sequences, around 12% being singletons. The rearrangement joins TRBV5-5 to TRBJ2-7; D ambiguous. The material was whole blood, obtained in connection with sensitization to the hapten diphenylcyclopropenone (DPC). The TCR comes from a young man with alopecia areata. Some clones in this sample may be carry-over from other donors' samples. The CDR3: CASSLYSYPYEQYF. DNA for the CDR3: TGTGCCAGCAGCCTCTACAGCTACCCCTACGAGCAGTACTTC. The variable domain in full, completed from reference TRBV5-5 and TRBJ2-7, reads DAGVTQSPTHLIKTRGQQVTLRCSPISGHKSVSWYQQVLGQGPQFIFQYYEKEERGRGNFPDRFSARQFPNYSSELNVNALLLGDSALYLCASSLYSYPYEQYFGPGTRLTVT.